The clone carrying this T cell receptor beta chain has ten or more counts. The antigen is unknown. The data originate from a study of neurological immune-mediated disorders. Study-level points and caveats: Private repertoires in all groups were suggested by the absence of shared CDR3 amino acid sequences among expanded clones across subjects.

Noted time point: longitudinal time-point 1 (baseline). Germline CDR1 and CDR2: SGHRS and YFSETQ. The CDR3 sequence is 12 residues long. Germline trimming cut 2 bases from V and 9 bases from J; bases unmatched to any gene: 1. The cDNA was generated through 5'RACE incorporating 10-nucleotide random UMIs. TCRdb recomputed calls from the 5' RACE reads with MiXCR, one row per CDR3 protein. The sample has 67,000 or so distinct CDR3 sequences; approximately 15% are singletons. The clonotype originates from a female donor with HTLV-1-associated myelopathy (HAM/TSP). This chain connects TRBV5-1 to TRBJ2-1; 8 bases match TRBD2. The specimen was PBMCs. The CDR3, as DNA: TGCGCCAGCAGCTTTAGCGGGGTTGAGCAGTTCTTC. This encodes CASSFSGVEQFF.